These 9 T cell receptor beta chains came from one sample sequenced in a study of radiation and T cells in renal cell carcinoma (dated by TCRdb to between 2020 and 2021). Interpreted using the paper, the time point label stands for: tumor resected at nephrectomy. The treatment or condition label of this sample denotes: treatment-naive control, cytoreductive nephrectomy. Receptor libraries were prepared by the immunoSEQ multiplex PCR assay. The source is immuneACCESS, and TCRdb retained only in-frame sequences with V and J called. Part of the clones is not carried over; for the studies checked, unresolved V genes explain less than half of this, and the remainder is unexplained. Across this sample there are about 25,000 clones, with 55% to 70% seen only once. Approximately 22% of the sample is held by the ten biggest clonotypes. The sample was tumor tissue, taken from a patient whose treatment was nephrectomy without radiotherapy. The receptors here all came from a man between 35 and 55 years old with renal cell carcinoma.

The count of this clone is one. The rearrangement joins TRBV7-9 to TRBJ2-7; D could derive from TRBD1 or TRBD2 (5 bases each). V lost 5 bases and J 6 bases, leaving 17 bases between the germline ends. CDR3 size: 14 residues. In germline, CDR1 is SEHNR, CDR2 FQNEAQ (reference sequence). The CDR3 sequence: CASSPQGEGGEQYV. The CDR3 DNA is TGTGCCAGCAGCCCCCAGGGAGAGGGTGGCGAGCAGTACGTC.

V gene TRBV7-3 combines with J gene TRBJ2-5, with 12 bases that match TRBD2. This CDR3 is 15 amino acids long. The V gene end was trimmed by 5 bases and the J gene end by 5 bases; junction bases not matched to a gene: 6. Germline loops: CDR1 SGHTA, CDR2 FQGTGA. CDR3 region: CASSRLAGVGETQYF. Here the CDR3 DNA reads TGTGCCAGCAGCCGACTAGCGGGAGTAGGCGAGACCCAGTACTTC.

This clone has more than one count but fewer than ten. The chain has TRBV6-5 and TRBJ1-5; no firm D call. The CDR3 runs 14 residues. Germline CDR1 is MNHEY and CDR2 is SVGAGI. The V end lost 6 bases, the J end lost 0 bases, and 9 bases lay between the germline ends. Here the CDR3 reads CASSQDVSNQPQHF. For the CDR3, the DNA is TGTGCCAGCAGCCAGGACGTTAGCAATCAGCCCCAGCATTTT.

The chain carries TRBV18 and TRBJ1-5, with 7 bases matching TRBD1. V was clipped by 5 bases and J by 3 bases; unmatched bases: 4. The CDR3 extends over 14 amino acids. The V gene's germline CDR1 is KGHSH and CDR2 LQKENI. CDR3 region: CASSSGQNNQPQHF. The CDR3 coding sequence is TGTGCCAGCTCATCGGGACAGAACAATCAGCCCCAGCATTTT. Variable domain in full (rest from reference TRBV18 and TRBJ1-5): NAGVMQNPRHLVRRRGQEARLRCSPMKGHSHVYWYRQLPEEGLKFMVYLQKENIIDESGMPKERFSAEFPKEGPSILRIQQVVRGDSAAYFCASSSGQNNQPQHFGDGTRLSIL.

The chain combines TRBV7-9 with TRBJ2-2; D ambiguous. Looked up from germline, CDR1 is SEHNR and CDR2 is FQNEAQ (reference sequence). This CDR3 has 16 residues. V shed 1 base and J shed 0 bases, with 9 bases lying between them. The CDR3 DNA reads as TGTGCCAGCAGCTTAGGGCGCGTCGCGAACACCGGGGAGCTGTTTTTT. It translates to CASSLGRVANTGELFF.

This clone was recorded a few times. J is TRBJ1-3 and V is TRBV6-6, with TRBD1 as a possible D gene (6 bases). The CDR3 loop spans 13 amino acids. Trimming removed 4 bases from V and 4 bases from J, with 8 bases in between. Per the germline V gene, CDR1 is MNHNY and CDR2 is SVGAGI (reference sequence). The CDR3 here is CASSSGVGNTIYF. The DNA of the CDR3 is TGTGCCAGCAGTTCAGGGGTAGGAAACACCATATATTTT.

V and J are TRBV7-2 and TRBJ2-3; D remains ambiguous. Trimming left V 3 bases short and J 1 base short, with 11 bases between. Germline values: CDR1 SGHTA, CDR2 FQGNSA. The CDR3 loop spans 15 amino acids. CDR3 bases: TGTGCCAGCAGCTTGGGCCAACCCCGCACAGATACGCAGTATTTT. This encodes CASSLGQPRTDTQYF. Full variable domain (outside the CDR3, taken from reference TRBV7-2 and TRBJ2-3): GAGVSQSPSNKVTEKGKDVELRCDPISGHTALYWYRQSLGQGLEFLIYFQGNSAPDKSGLPSDRFSAERTGGSVSTLTIQRTQQEDSAVYLCASSLGQPRTDTQYFGPGTRLTVL.

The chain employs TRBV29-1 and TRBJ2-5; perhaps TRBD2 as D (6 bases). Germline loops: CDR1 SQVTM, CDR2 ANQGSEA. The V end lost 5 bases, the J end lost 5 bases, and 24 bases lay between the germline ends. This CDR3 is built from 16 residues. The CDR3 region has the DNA TGCAGCGTTCTTGGCCAACTAGGAGGGAATCGGGAGACCCAGTACTTC. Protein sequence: CSVLGQLGGNRETQYF.

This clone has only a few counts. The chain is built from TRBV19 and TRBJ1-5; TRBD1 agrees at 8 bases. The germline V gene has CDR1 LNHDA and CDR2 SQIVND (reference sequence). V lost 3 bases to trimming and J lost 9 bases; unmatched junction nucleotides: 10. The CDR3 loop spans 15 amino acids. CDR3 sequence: CASSISAQGVRPQHF. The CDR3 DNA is TGTGCCAGTAGTATTAGCGCACAGGGGGTAAGGCCCCAGCATTTT.